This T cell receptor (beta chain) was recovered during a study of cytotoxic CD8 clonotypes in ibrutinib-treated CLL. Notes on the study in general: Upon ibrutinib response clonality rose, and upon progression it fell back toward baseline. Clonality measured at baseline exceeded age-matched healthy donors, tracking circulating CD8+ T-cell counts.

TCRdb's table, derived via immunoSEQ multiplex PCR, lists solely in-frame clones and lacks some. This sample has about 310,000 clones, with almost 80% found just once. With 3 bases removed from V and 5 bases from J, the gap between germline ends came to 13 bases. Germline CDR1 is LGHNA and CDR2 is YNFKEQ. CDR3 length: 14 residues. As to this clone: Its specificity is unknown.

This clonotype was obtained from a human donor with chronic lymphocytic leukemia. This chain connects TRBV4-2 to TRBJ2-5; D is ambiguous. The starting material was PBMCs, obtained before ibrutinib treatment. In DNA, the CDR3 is TGTGCCAGCAGCCAGGGTGATTCGGAGGAGACCCAGTACTTC. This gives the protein CASSQGDSEETQYF.